Below are 15 T cell receptor beta chains sequenced from a single sample in a study of blood T cell repertoires in COVID-19. Sequencing was performed with immunoSEQ multiplex PCR; in TCRdb, only in-frame clones are kept and a portion is missing. The sample has around 310,000 clones, under 90% seen once. The sequenced material came from PBMCs or T cells enriched from blood (not recorded which). These receptors all come from a woman between 25 and 40 years old who had recovered from COVID-19.

The V call is TRBV7-9, the J call TRBJ1-1, with a weak D call TRBD1 (5 bases). The CDR3 has 16 residues. From germline, CDR1 is SEHNR and CDR2 FQNEAQ (reference sequence). The germline V and J ends were trimmed by 0 bases and 0 bases, with 11 bases remaining between them. As DNA, the CDR3 is TGTGCCAGCAGCTTAGCGACGGGGGACCTGAACACTGAAGCTTTCTTT. Its translation is CASSLATGDLNTEAFF.

J is TRBJ2-4 and V is TRBV10-2, with a possible D match to TRBD2 (7 bases). This CDR3 is built from 17 residues. Germline values: CDR1 WSHSY, CDR2 SAAADI. Trimming took off 0 bases at V and 7 bases at J, with 19 bases between the two ends. Here the CDR3 reads CASSESSAGVGRNIQYF. The DNA of the CDR3 is TGCGCCAGCAGTGAGTCATCGGCAGGGGTCGGGAGGAACATTCAGTACTTC.

This clone appeared a few times. This chain joins TRBV30 and TRBJ1-2; 8 bases agree with TRBD1. The germline CDR1 and CDR2 sequences are GTSNPN and SVGIG (reference sequence). This CDR3 region has 14 residues. V lost 3 bases to trimming and J lost 3 bases; unmatched junction nucleotides: 6. CDR3 residues: CAWRPTGVDYGYTF. In DNA form, the CDR3 reads TGTGCCTGGAGACCGACAGGGGTCGACTATGGCTACACCTTC.

The rearrangement links TRBV29-1 to TRBJ2-3; TRBD2 matches 8 bases. CDR1 and CDR2 from the germline V gene are SQVTM and ANQGSEA. V lost 4 bases to trimming and J lost 5 bases; unmatched junction nucleotides: 14. The CDR3 spans 16 residues. CDR3 loop: CSVGPLREGLIDTQYF. The DNA of the CDR3 is TGCAGCGTTGGCCCGTTACGGGAGGGCCTAATAGATACGCAGTATTTT.

The rearrangement joins TRBV18 to TRBJ2-1; TRBD2 matches at 9 bases. The CDR3 length is 17 residues. V shed 6 bases and J 6 bases; nucleotides not matched to a gene: 15. Germline CDR1 reads KGHSH; CDR2 reads LQKENI. The CDR3 loop is CASSLFDSLAGSNEQFF. CDR3 coding DNA: TGTGCCAGCTCCCTCTTTGATAGTCTAGCGGGATCCAATGAGCAGTTCTTC.

This clone was seen once. V usage is TRBV7-8 and J usage is TRBJ1-1, with a weak D call TRBD1 (5 bases). This CDR3 has 15 amino acids. Germline V gene sequence: CDR1 SGHVS, CDR2 FQNEAQ. V lost 5 bases, J lost 0 bases, and 13 bases lay in between. CDR3 in DNA: TGTGCCAGCAGCCGAAGCCGACAGCTGAACACTGAAGCTTTCTTT. Its protein product is CASSRSRQLNTEAFF.

V gene TRBV13 combines with J gene TRBJ2-3, with 9 positions matching TRBD1. The germline CDR1 and CDR2 sequences are PRHDT and FYEKMQ (reference sequence). With V trimmed by 10 bases and J by 2 bases, 7 bases remained unmatched. The CDR3 is 14 amino acids. The CDR3 DNA reads TGTGCCACCTCTAGGGACAGGGCCACAGATACGCAGTATTTT. Its translation is CATSRDRATDTQYF.

This rearrangement joins TRBV6-5 to TRBJ2-7; 9 bases align to TRBD1. Germline lookup yields CDR1 MNHEY and CDR2 SVGAGI. With 2 bases clipped from V and 5 bases from J, the junction kept 4 bases outside the gene matches. There are 14 residues in the CDR3. CDR3 in amino acids: CASSYTRQGDEQYF. The CDR3 nucleotides read TGTGCCAGCAGTTACACCAGACAGGGGGACGAGCAGTACTTC.

The chain uses TRBV11-2 and TRBJ1-1, with a tentative D call TRBD1 (6 bases). The CDR3 is 14 residues long. V shed 0 bases and J shed 10 bases, with 15 bases lying between them. Germline V CDR1 and CDR2: SGHAT, FQNNGV. The CDR3 region has the DNA TGTGCCAGCAGCTTAGAGGCGGGGGCGCGGGGAGCTTTCTTT. Amino acid sequence: CASSLEAGARGAFF.

The chain couples TRBV28 to TRBJ1-2; D remains ambiguous. The CDR3 loop spans 14 amino acids. The germline gives CDR1 MDHEN, CDR2 SYDVKM. V was pared by 2 bases and J by 3 bases, with 10 bases between. The CDR3 DNA sequence: TGTGCCAGCAGTTTAAGGCCCGGGGACTATGGCTACACCTTC. Its protein is CASSLRPGDYGYTF.

This chain uses TRBV3-1 (or the pseudogene TRBV3-2) with TRBJ1-2; possible D gene TRBD1, 6 bases. Deletions cut 4 bases from V and 0 bases from J, with 15 bases between. This CDR3 is built from 16 residues. Germline V CDR1 and CDR2: LGHDT, YNNKEL (reference sequence). CDR3 sequence: CASSPVQGPPNYGYTF. The CDR3 nucleotides read TGTGCCAGCAGCCCGGTACAGGGACCCCCTAACTATGGCTACACCTTC.

J is TRBJ1-2 and V is TRBV6-5, with TRBD1 identical over 12 bases. The V gene end was trimmed by 2 bases and the J gene end by 3 bases; junction bases not matched to a gene: 1. The CDR3 contains 15 residues. The germline gives CDR1 MNHEY, CDR2 SVGAGI. The CDR3 protein is CASSYGTGGHYGYTF. The CDR3 nucleotides read TGTGCCAGCAGTTACGGGACAGGGGGCCACTATGGCTACACCTTC.

The CDR3 bases are TGTGCCAGCAGTCCCCGAACCGGGACTAGCTCCTACAATGAGCAGTTCTTC. Translation gives CASSPRTGTSSYNEQFF. V and J are TRBV25-1 and TRBJ2-1, with 8 bases identical to TRBD2. V lost 5 bases and J lost 0; bases outside the gene matches: 9. Looked up from germline, CDR1 is MGHDK and CDR2 is SYGVNS. The CDR3 contains 17 residues.

This chain uses TRBV27 with TRBJ1-1; D gene uncertain. In germline, CDR1 is MNHEY, CDR2 SMNVEV (reference sequence). The CDR3 runs 16 residues. The germline V and J ends were trimmed by 2 bases and 1 base, with 14 bases remaining between them. The CDR3 DNA reads TGTGCCAGCAGTTTAGTGTTGGGCACCAGGAACACTGAAGCTTTCTTT. It yields the protein CASSLVLGTRNTEAFF.

J is TRBJ2-7 and V is TRBV15; 11 bases match TRBD2. V lost 3 bases, J lost 7 bases, and 20 bases stayed unmatched. Germline CDR1 and CDR2: LNHNV and YYDKDF (reference sequence). There are 19 residues in the CDR3. CDR3 nucleotide sequence: TGTGCCACCAGCAGGGAAAAGACCCGGCTAGCGGGAGGTCTGTGGGAGCAGTACTTC. Protein: CATSREKTRLAGGLWEQYF.